This T cell receptor beta chain stems from a study of vaccination and CD4 T cells after COVID-19. By frequency in the sample, this clonotype is medium-sized (0.01 to 0.1%). Its antigen is unidentified. Germline V gene data show CDR1 as ENHRY and CDR2 as SYGVKD. The germline V and J ends were trimmed by 7 bases and 9 bases, with 13 bases remaining between them. CDR3 length: 13 amino acids. The treatment was: roughly 10-day PBMC culture with coronavirus spike peptide pools or control peptides (ViraFEST assay). Sequencing of the DNA from cultured CD4+ T cells was carried out with the Oncomine TCR Beta short-read assay. TCRdb itself ran the PCR reads through MiXCR, one entry per CDR3 protein. The sample carries under 4,000 distinct CDR3 sequences, about a sixth recorded once.

The clonotype was recovered from a human donor who had recovered from COVID-19. Sequencing used CD4+ T cells from blood, cultured in vitro. The chain couples TRBV10-3 to TRBJ1-6; D might be TRBD1 (5 bases). The CDR3 DNA follows: TGTGCCATCACGCGGGACTTAAGTTCACCCCTCCACTTT. Translation: CAITRDLSSPLHF.